The 20 T cell receptor beta chains presented below share a single source sample, sequenced in a study of blood T cell repertoires in COVID-19. TCRdb's table, derived via immunoSEQ multiplex PCR, lists solely in-frame clones and lacks some. The data show some 99,000 clones, 70% to 90% seen once. The specimen was peripheral blood. Receptor source: a woman aged 60-75 years with acute or convalescent COVID-19.

The chain couples TRBV7-9 to TRBJ2-6; no clear D gene. This CDR3 comprises 13 residues. Germline CDR1 SEHNR, CDR2 FQNEAQ (reference sequence). V was cut by 4 bases and J by 7 bases, with 8 bases left in between. CDR3 DNA: TGTGCCAGCAGCTCTGAGAGAGCCAACGTCCTGACTTTC. Translating it yields CASSSERANVLTF.

The rearrangement uses TRBV18 and TRBJ2-7; 7 bases align to TRBD2. This CDR3 has 13 residues. The ends lost 3 bases at V and 9 bases at J; junction bases unmatched: 8. Germline V CDR1 and CDR2: KGHSH, LQKENI. The CDR3 coding sequence is TGTGCCAGCTCACCCGGGCGGGAGCACCCGCAGTACTTC. This sequence encodes CASSPGREHPQYF.

The chain joins TRBV3-1 (or the pseudogene TRBV3-2) to TRBJ2-3; D might be TRBD2 (6 bases). Germline CDR1 and CDR2: LGHDT and YNNKEL (reference sequence). V dropped 3 bases and J dropped 1 base, with 11 bases sitting between them. CDR3 size: 15 residues. The DNA of the CDR3 is TGTGCCAGCAGCCAGCAGTCGGGGGGCACAGATACGCAGTATTTT. Its translation: CASSQQSGGTDTQYF.

This clone is classed as medium-sized. This sequence joins TRBV29-1 and TRBJ2-7, with TRBD1 matching 8 bases. Germline trimming cut 4 bases from V and 4 bases from J; bases unmatched to any gene: 3. The length of the CDR3 is 12 residues. CDR1 and CDR2 from the germline V gene are SQVTM and ANQGSEA. The CDR3 region has the DNA TGCAGCGTTGCTGGACAGGGATACGAGCAGTACTTC. This translates into CSVAGQGYEQYF.

This clone was seen a few times. The chain recombines TRBV6-2 or TRBV6-3 with TRBJ2-2, with no clear D. The CDR3 is 13 amino acids. The germline V gene encodes CDR1 MNHEY and CDR2 SVGEGT. V was clipped by 1 base and J by 7 bases, with 7 bases between them. This CDR3 is CASSYFVVGELFF. The CDR3 region has the DNA TGTGCCAGCAGTTACTTTGTCGTCGGGGAGCTGTTTTTT.

V gene TRBV5-1 combines with J gene TRBJ2-7, with D tentatively TRBD2 (6 bases). Germline CDR1 reads SGHRS; CDR2 reads YFSETQ. Trimming shortened V by 7 bases and J by 0 bases, and 26 bases separated the two germline ends. There are 18 residues in the CDR3. The CDR3 coding sequence is TGCGCCAGCTCCCCCCTCTTCAACCCTACCGGGAGCTCCTACGAGCAGTACTTC. The encoded protein is CASSPLFNPTGSSYEQYF.

V is TRBV4-3 and J is TRBJ2-1; 9 nucleotides align to TRBD2. Germline values: CDR1 LGHNA, CDR2 YSLEER. Trimming at V came to 4 bases and at J to 2 bases, leaving 6 bases not matched to a gene. The CDR3 contains 16 residues. The CDR3 sequence: CASSPRLAETYNEQFF. The CDR3 nucleotides read TGCGCCAGCAGCCCCCGACTAGCGGAGACCTACAATGAGCAGTTCTTC.

The genes are TRBV28 and TRBJ1-5; 9 bases fit TRBD1. This CDR3 is 14 amino acids long. Germline V gene sequence: CDR1 MDHEN, CDR2 SYDVKM. The trim removed 6 bases at V and 11 bases at J, leaving 11 bases unmatched. The chain's CDR3 is CASRRPGTGTSQHF. Written as DNA, the CDR3 is TGTGCCAGCAGGCGACCCGGGACAGGGACGTCCCAGCATTTT.

The chain is built from TRBV19 and TRBJ1-1, with TRBD1 as a possible D gene (5 bases). The germline CDR1 and CDR2 sequences are LNHDA and SQIVND (reference sequence). The CDR3 contains 13 residues. Trimming removed 6 bases from V and 2 bases from J, with 10 bases in between. CDR3 sequence reads: CASRAGPNTEAFF. As DNA, the CDR3 is TGTGCCAGTAGGGCGGGACCAAACACTGAAGCTTTCTTT.

This clone appeared a few times. The rearrangement joins TRBV15 to TRBJ2-1, with D uncertain. V lost 4 bases, J lost 11 bases, and 15 bases lay in between. The germline V gene encodes CDR1 LNHNV and CDR2 YYDKDF (reference sequence). The CDR3 runs 13 residues. CDR3 in DNA: TGTGCCACCAGCACCCGGCCAGTACAGCAGCAGTTCTTC. This sequence encodes CATSTRPVQQQFF.

The rearrangement joins TRBV9 to TRBJ2-2; 9 bases line up with TRBD1. The germline CDR1 and CDR2 sequences are SGDLS and YYNGEE. CDR3 length: 15 amino acids. The J segment lost 4 bases and the V segment lost 4 bases, leaving 5 bases of the junction unmatched. The CDR3 region is CASSPRQGVTGELFF. The CDR3 DNA reads as TGTGCCAGCAGCCCCCGACAGGGGGTCACCGGGGAGCTGTTTTTT.

This clone was detected a few times. J is TRBJ1-2 and V is TRBV18; the D is unclear. From germline, CDR1 is KGHSH and CDR2 LQKENI. With 6 bases removed from V and 2 bases from J, the gap between germline ends came to 10 bases. This CDR3 region has 13 residues. The CDR3 sequence: CASSLYTNYGYTF. In DNA form, the CDR3 reads TGTGCCAGCTCCCTCTATACCAACTATGGCTACACCTTC.

In this sample, this clone turned up a few times. The rearrangement uses TRBV7-9 and TRBJ1-2; D uncertain. The CDR3 is made up of 15 amino acids. Germline V CDR1 and CDR2: SEHNR, FQNEAQ (reference sequence). The V and J ends lost 7 bases and 0 bases respectively, with 15 bases between them. CDR3 DNA sequence: TGTGCCAGCAAACCCCCAGACGGGACTAACTATGGCTACACCTTC. Translating it yields CASKPPDGTNYGYTF.

This chain links TRBV7-9 with TRBJ2-1; 9 positions agree with TRBD2. V dropped 3 bases and J dropped 6; count of bases not matched to a gene: 9. This CDR3 comprises 16 residues. Germline V CDR1 and CDR2: SEHNR, FQNEAQ (reference sequence). CDR3 protein: CASSFRASGEPNEQFF. The CDR3 DNA reads TGTGCCAGCAGCTTTCGGGCTAGCGGGGAGCCCAATGAGCAGTTCTTC.

The chain recombines TRBV10-3 with TRBJ1-1, with TRBD1 identical over 11 bases. CDR1 is ENHRY, CDR2 SYGVKD, per germline. CDR3 size: 14 residues. The ends lost 5 bases at V and 3 bases at J; junction bases unmatched: 2. CDR3 DNA: TGTGCCATCAGTTTGGGACAGGGGGACACTGAAGCTTTCTTT. Protein sequence: CAISLGQGDTEAFF.

This rearrangement joins TRBV5-1 to TRBJ2-5, with 7 bases fitting TRBD2. V shed 5 bases, J shed 3 bases, and the junction held 7 bases outside the gene matches. The CDR3 contains 14 residues. CDR1 SGHRS and CDR2 YFSETQ come from the germline V gene. The CDR3 protein is CASREMGGKETQYF. CDR3 sequence (DNA): TGCGCCAGCAGGGAGATGGGGGGGAAAGAGACCCAGTACTTC.

The V gene is TRBV30, the J gene TRBJ2-7, with 8 bases lining up with TRBD2. The length of the CDR3 is 14 residues. Germline assignment: CDR1 GTSNPN and CDR2 SVGIG (reference sequence). CDR3 sequence reads: CGARRGGSSYEQYF. CDR3 DNA: TGTGGCGCGAGACGGGGGGGGAGCTCCTACGAGCAGTACTTC.

V and J are TRBV7-2 and TRBJ2-5; no definite D call. The CDR3 contains 10 residues. Germline CDR1 and CDR2: SGHTA and FQGNSA. V was shortened by 9 bases and J by 5 bases, with 7 bases between the two germline ends. CDR3 in DNA: TGTGCCAGTGGTCGGGAGACCCAGTACTTC. It specifies CASGRETQYF.

This chain connects TRBV19 to TRBJ2-3, with a weak D call TRBD2 (6 bases). Trimming pared 3 bases from V and 2 bases from J, leaving 9 bases between. Germline values: CDR1 LNHDA, CDR2 SQIVND (reference sequence). The CDR3 is 14 residues long. CDR3 region: CASSIWGDTDTQYF. The DNA for the CDR3 is TGTGCCAGTAGTATTTGGGGGGACACAGATACGCAGTATTTT.

This clone showed up just a few times. The chain recombines TRBV29-1 with TRBJ1-1; 7 nucleotides line up with TRBD1. CDR1 is SQVTM, CDR2 ANQGSEA, per germline. The V and J ends lost 4 bases and 5 bases, in that order; junction bases with no gene match: 1. The CDR3 contains 11 residues. CDR3 loop: CSVGGQTEAFF. CDR3 nucleotide sequence: TGCAGCGTTGGGGGACAGACTGAAGCTTTCTTT.